This paragraph covers one T cell receptor beta chain sequence. These data are taken from a study of T-cell reconstitution after alpha-beta-depleted transplantation in children. V dropped 2 bases and J dropped 6 bases, with 18 bases sitting between them. The germline gives CDR1 SGHRS, CDR2 YFSETQ. The CDR3 totals 15 residues. Preparation of the TCRbeta library was carried out with unique molecular identifiers. In TCRdb, the PCR reads were re-called with MiXCR into one record per CDR3 protein. The table records more than 150,000 distinct CDR3 sequences, just over 14% of them present only once. The chain carries TRBV5-1 and TRBJ2-7; D possibly corresponds to TRBD1 (5 bases). Specimen: PBMCs from the stem cell graft donor, collected from the stem cell graft. The receptor comes from a human donor who donated a stem cell graft to a child with acute lymphoblastic leukemia. The DNA for the CDR3 is TGCGCCAGCAGCTTTATGCAGGGTTTATATAGCGAGCAGTACTTC. Translating it yields CASSFMQGLYSEQYF.